This T cell receptor (beta chain) was documented in a study of graft-versus-host responses after intestinal transplantation. Study-level background: As for transplant type, recipients had multivisceral, liver-intestinal, or isolated intestinal grafts. Study-wide findings and caveats: Declining HvG levels early post-transplant were linked to peak circulating GvH clone levels. Analysis identified GvH clones in recipient marrow, with some appearing first in ileum or blood.

Germline V gene lookup returns CDR1 LGHNA and CDR2 YSLEER. V shed 0 bases and J 2 bases; nucleotides not matched to a gene: 1. The CDR3 length is 14 residues. This clone was seen only once. Its target is unknown. Other DNA sequences in this sample translate to the same CDR3. Sequencing used immunoSEQ multiplex PCR; TCRdb keeps in-frame clones, though not all of them. The sample has more than 65,000 clones, less than 95% seen once; the top ten hold around 0.36%. The TCR was taken from a human donor who was the organ donor for an intestinal transplant. The chain carries TRBV4-3 and TRBJ2-7, with 7 bases matching TRBD1. This specimen consisted of unstimulated CD8+ T cells sorted from spleen or lymph node cells, obtained before transplant. The CDR3 sequence is CASSQETGTYEQYF. The DNA of the CDR3 is TGCGCCAGCAGCCAAGAGACAGGGACCTACGAGCAGTACTTC.